One sample yielded the 31 T cell receptor beta chains listed below, sequenced in a study of T cells after yellow fever vaccination. MiXCR, run by TCRdb on the 5' RACE reads, gives a single entry per CDR3 protein. The sample contains 250,000 or so distinct CDR3 sequences, about 3.7% of which appear only once. This specimen consisted of PBMCs, obtained 15 days after the yellow fever booster vaccination. The receptors come from a young man who received the YFV17D yellow fever vaccine.

The CDR3, as DNA: TGTGCCAGTATGGGGACAGGCTCCTACGAGCAGTACGTC. Protein product: CASMGTGSYEQYV. This sequence joins TRBV19 and TRBJ2-7, with TRBD1 matching over 8 bases. Trimming took 7 bases from V and 0 from J; bases not matched to a gene: 2. Per the germline V gene, CDR1 is LNHDA and CDR2 is SQIVND (reference sequence). This CDR3 comprises 13 residues.

There are many counts of this clonotype. This chain joins TRBV7-9 and TRBJ2-7; 7 nucleotides agree with TRBD2. The CDR3 has 16 residues. With 5 bases clipped from V and 3 bases from J, the junction kept 13 bases outside the gene matches. Germline assignment: CDR1 SEHNR and CDR2 FQNEAQ (reference sequence). CDR3 residues: CASSPRGGILNYEQYF. Here the CDR3 DNA reads TGTGCCAGCAGCCCCCGCGGGGGTATCCTGAACTACGAGCAGTACTTC.

In its sample, this clonotype was seen many times. V gene TRBV12-3 or TRBV12-4 combines with J gene TRBJ2-7; 8 nucleotides match TRBD1. V lost 5 bases and J lost 4; bases outside the gene matches: 7. The CDR3 is 14 residues long. CDR3 sequence (DNA): TGTGCCAGCAGTATTGACAGGGGTGGGTACGAGCAGTACGTC. Protein sequence: CASSIDRGGYEQYV.

This clonotype was counted many times. The chain is built from TRBV7-2 and TRBJ2-7; TRBD1 matches at 9 bases. This CDR3 has 14 amino acids. CDR1 is SGHTA and CDR2 is FQGNSA in the germline V gene. V shed 5 bases, J shed 6 bases, and the junction held 8 bases outside the gene matches. This chain's CDR3 is CASSPRDRDSEQYF. As DNA, the CDR3 is TGTGCCAGCAGCCCCCGGGACAGGGATTCCGAGCAGTACTTC.

This clonotype has ten or more counts. The V call is TRBV7-3, the J call TRBJ2-1; 9 positions match TRBD1. The germline V gene encodes CDR1 SGHTA and CDR2 FQGTGA. There are 15 residues in the CDR3. V trimming: 1 base; J trimming: 7 bases; junction bases outside the gene matches: 5. The CDR3 is CASSLSGDRENEQFF. The CDR3 DNA sequence: TGTGCCAGCAGCTTAAGCGGGGACAGGGAAAATGAGCAGTTCTTC. Drawing the rest from reference TRBV7-3 and TRBJ2-1, the complete variable domain is GAGVSQTPSNKVTEKGKYVELRCDPISGHTALYWYRQSLGQGPEFLIYFQGTGAADDSGLPNDRFFAVRPEGSVSTLKIQRTERGDSAVYLCASSLSGDRENEQFFGPGTRLTVL.

This clonotype was picked up a small number of times. The chain links TRBV9 to TRBJ2-2; 7 nucleotides match TRBD2. Trimming at V came to 3 bases and at J to 0 bases, leaving 5 bases not matched to a gene. Germline lookup yields CDR1 SGDLS and CDR2 YYNGEE. This CDR3 has 16 residues. In nucleotides, the CDR3 is TGTGCCAGCAGCGATCCGGGGGGACCGAACACCGGGGAGCTGTTTTTT. The encoded protein is CASSDPGGPNTGELFF.

This clonotype was recorded many times. The rearrangement joins TRBV7-8 to TRBJ1-1, with D possibly matching TRBD1 (6 bases). This CDR3 contains 14 residues. The V and J ends lost 2 bases and 4 bases respectively, with 11 bases between them. Germline CDR1 reads SGHVS; CDR2 reads FQNEAQ. CDR3 amino acids: CASSLRPQGTEAFF. CDR3 sequence (DNA): TGTGCCAGCAGCTTACGGCCACAGGGCACTGAAGCTTTCTTT.

The sample holds many counts of this clonotype. This chain links TRBV25-1 with TRBJ1-1; D gene uncertain. The CDR3 sequence is 12 residues long. Germline V gene lookup returns CDR1 MGHDK and CDR2 SYGVNS. Trimming cost V 6 bases and J 7 bases, with 12 bases left between them. In DNA, the CDR3 is TGTGCCAGCAGGGAGGTGGAAAATGAAGCTTTCTTT. Amino acid sequence: CASREVENEAFF.

This clonotype was detected many times. The J gene is TRBJ1-1, the V gene TRBV6-2 or TRBV6-3; 9 positions agree with TRBD1. The V and J ends lost 6 bases and 6 bases, in that order; junction bases with no gene match: 8. From germline, CDR1 is MNHEY and CDR2 SVGEGT. The CDR3 loop spans 14 amino acids. CDR3: CASRAGTGYSEAFF. For the CDR3, the DNA is TGTGCCAGCAGAGCCGGGACAGGGTACTCTGAAGCTTTCTTT.

This clonotype was counted ten times or more. The junction does not match germline at one end; this may be a read error. The chain couples TRBV7-7 to TRBJ2-1; maybe TRBD1 (5 bases). Germline V lookup: CDR1 SSHAT, CDR2 FNYEAQ (reference sequence). The CDR3 contains 15 residues. The CDR3 region is CASSPGHESYNEQFF. CDR3 nucleotide sequence: TGTGCTAGCAGCCCCGGACACGAGTCCTACAATGAGCAGTTCTTC.

This clonotype was seen a handful of times. The genes are TRBV5-4 and TRBJ2-5, with 10 nucleotides matching TRBD2. V lost 4 bases, J lost 5 bases, and 11 bases stayed unmatched. Germline V lookup: CDR1 SGHNT, CDR2 YYREEE (reference sequence). This CDR3 is built from 16 residues. CDR3 sequence reads: CASSRALAGAGETQYF. The DNA for the CDR3 is TGTGCCAGCAGCCGGGCCCTAGCGGGGGCGGGGGAGACCCAGTACTTC.

This clonotype was counted at least ten times. This chain joins TRBV7-2 and TRBJ2-5; D gene uncertain. V shed 5 bases and J shed 0 bases, with 10 bases lying between them. The CDR3 sequence is 14 residues long. CDR1 is SGHTA and CDR2 is FQGNSA in the germline V gene. CDR3 DNA sequence: TGTGCCAGCAGCACCTTTAGGGACCAAGAGACCCAGTACTTC. Protein: CASSTFRDQETQYF.

This clonotype was counted many times. The chain employs TRBV20-1 and TRBJ2-5, with a possible D match to TRBD2 (5 bases). The CDR3 consists of 13 residues. V was shortened by 3 bases and J by 2 bases, with 10 bases between the two germline ends. Germline assignment: CDR1 DFQATT and CDR2 SNEGSKA (reference sequence). DNA for the CDR3: TGCAGTGCTAGTCCCAGCGGACAAGAGACCCAGTACTTC. Protein sequence: CSASPSGQETQYF.

In its sample, this clonotype was seen many times. This sequence joins TRBV4-3 and TRBJ2-3; possible D gene TRBD2, 5 bases. Trimming cost V 0 bases and J 1 base, with 11 bases left between them. Germline lookup yields CDR1 LGHNA and CDR2 YSLEER. The CDR3 runs to 16 residues. The CDR3 protein is CASSQDNMRGTDTQYF. CDR3 coding DNA: TGCGCCAGCAGCCAAGATAACATGAGGGGCACAGATACGCAGTATTTT.

This clonotype was seen at least ten times. The CDR3, as DNA: TGTGCCAGCAGCGGGCGGACAGGGTTCCACGAGCAGTACTTC. Protein product: CASSGRTGFHEQYF. The genes are TRBV7-8 and TRBJ2-7; 8 bases map to TRBD1. This CDR3 is 14 amino acids long. The germline V gene encodes CDR1 SGHVS and CDR2 FQNEAQ. V lost 5 bases, J lost 5 bases, and 8 bases stayed unmatched. Based on the CDR3 plus reference TRBV7-8 and TRBJ2-7, the full variable domain is GAGVSQSPRYKVAKRGQDVALRCDPISGHVSLFWYQQALGQGPEFLTYFQNEAQLDKSGLPSDRFFAERPEGSVSTLKIQRTQQEDSAVYLCASSGRTGFHEQYFGPGTRLTVT.

This clonotype was observed many times. This chain's CDR3 is CSARTSGRYEQYV. CDR3 sequence (DNA): TGCAGTGCCCGAACAAGCGGGAGATACGAGCAGTACGTC. The chain has TRBV20-1 and TRBJ2-7; 8 positions agree with TRBD2. This CDR3 is built from 13 residues. Trimming cost V 6 bases and J 4 bases; bases outside gene matches: 8. Germline V gene data show CDR1 as DFQATT and CDR2 as SNEGSKA (reference sequence).

This clonotype was counted many times. The gene calls are TRBV28 and TRBJ1-2; a possible D gene is TRBD1 (5 bases). Trimming removed 8 bases from V and 5 bases from J, with 15 bases in between. From germline, CDR1 is MDHEN and CDR2 SYDVKM. The CDR3 extends over 13 amino acids. This CDR3 reads CASEHPGLYGYTF. The CDR3 nucleotides read TGTGCCAGCGAACATCCGGGACTTTATGGCTACACCTTC.

This clonotype appeared many times. V gene TRBV12-3 or TRBV12-4 combines with J gene TRBJ1-1; unclear D gene. V shed 8 bases and J shed 11 bases, with 12 bases lying between them. The length of the CDR3 is 10 residues. CDR3 in DNA: TGTGCCAGCGGAGGGCTTAGGGCTTTCTTT. This translates into CASGGLRAFF.

This clonotype showed up many times. The chain couples TRBV6-5 to TRBJ2-2; 7 bases agree with TRBD2. V lost 6 bases, J lost 0 bases, and 4 bases stayed unmatched. This CDR3 contains 15 residues. Germline V CDR1 and CDR2: MNHEY, SVGAGI. CDR3 sequence (DNA): TGTGCCAGCAGCCCCGCGGGGGCGAACACCGGGGAGCTGTTTTTT. This gives the protein CASSPAGANTGELFF.

This clonotype occurred many times. The chain couples TRBV7-9 to TRBJ2-7; TRBD2 aligns across 7 bases. Germline values: CDR1 SEHNR, CDR2 FQNEAQ (reference sequence). The length of the CDR3 is 14 residues. V dropped 2 bases and J dropped 6; count of bases not matched to a gene: 7. This CDR3 is CASSLSNRGVEQYF. CDR3 nucleotides: TGTGCCAGCAGCTTATCCAATCGGGGGGTCGAGCAGTACTTC.

The table lists this clonotype with a few counts. This chain uses TRBV6-2 or TRBV6-3 with TRBJ2-1; tentatively, D is TRBD2 (5 bases). Deletions cut 4 bases from V and 5 bases from J, with 12 bases between. CDR1 is MNHEY, CDR2 SVGEGT, per germline. The CDR3 is made up of 14 amino acids. CDR3 coding DNA: TGTGCCAGCAGTTGGAACGTGAGGGACAATGAGCAGTTCTTC. Protein: CASSWNVRDNEQFF.

This clonotype was counted many times. The chain is built from TRBV7-2 and TRBJ1-2, with 11 bases that match TRBD1. After removal of 5 bases from V and 4 bases from J, the junction contained 6 bases not matched to a gene. The CDR3 is made up of 15 amino acids. Germline CDR1 is SGHTA and CDR2 is FQGNSA. CDR3: CASSPDRGRGYGYTF. DNA for the CDR3: TGTGCCAGCAGCCCGGACAGGGGGCGAGGCTATGGCTACACCTTC.

This clonotype was counted at least ten times. The chain joins TRBV12-3 or TRBV12-4 to TRBJ2-1; unclear D gene. CDR3 size: 12 residues. The germline V and J ends were trimmed by 5 bases and 10 bases, with 12 bases remaining between them. CDR3 in DNA: TGTGCCAGCAGTATGTCGCTGGGAGAGCAGTTCTTC. Translating gives CASSMSLGEQFF.

This clonotype was seen many times. The chain links TRBV10-3 to TRBJ1-1; TRBD1 agrees at 10 bases. Germline values: CDR1 ENHRY, CDR2 SYGVKD. This CDR3 region has 15 residues. V dropped 4 bases and J dropped 2; count of bases not matched to a gene: 4. The CDR3 sequence is CAISGGQGLNTEAFF. Here the CDR3 DNA reads TGTGCCATCAGTGGGGGACAGGGGCTCAACACTGAAGCTTTCTTT.

This clonotype was seen many times. The J gene is TRBJ1-4, the V gene TRBV20-1; 7 bases match TRBD1. The V segment lost 2 bases and the J segment 7 bases; nucleotides outside the gene matches: 1. CDR3 size: 12 residues. Germline V lookup: CDR1 DFQATT, CDR2 SNEGSKA (reference sequence). The CDR3 nucleotides read TGCAGTGCTAGATCAGGGGGTGAAAAACTGTTTTTT. This sequence encodes CSARSGGEKLFF.

This clonotype was seen at least ten times. The rearrangement uses TRBV7-2 and TRBJ1-2; 9 positions agree with TRBD1. Germline CDR1 reads SGHTA; CDR2 reads FQGNSA. CDR3 length equals 13 residues. V dropped 5 bases and J dropped 8; count of bases not matched to a gene: 6. The CDR3 DNA reads TGTGCCAGCAGCCGGGGACAGGGTCAGGGCTACACCTTC. Amino acids: CASSRGQGQGYTF.

In this sample, this clonotype turned up many times. The chain uses TRBV4-2 and TRBJ2-3; the match to TRBD2 covers 13 bases. The CDR3 totals 17 residues. V shed 1 base, J shed 4 bases, and the junction held 5 bases outside the gene matches. Germline V gives CDR1 LGHNA, CDR2 YNFKEQ. The CDR3 region is CASSQVELAGGPDTQYF. The CDR3 DNA reads as TGTGCCAGCAGCCAAGTGGAACTAGCGGGGGGGCCAGATACGCAGTATTTT.

This clonotype was detected many times. This chain uses TRBV7-8 with TRBJ2-3, with D maybe TRBD2 (5 bases). CDR1 and CDR2 from the germline V gene are SGHVS and FQNEAQ. The V end was cut by 5 bases, the J end by 4 bases, with 16 bases between. The CDR3 has 15 amino acids. DNA of the CDR3: TGTGCCAGCAGCGACGACTTAGTGAGGGCAGATACGCAGTATTTT. Translation: CASSDDLVRADTQYF. The whole variable domain, remainder taken from reference TRBV7-8 and TRBJ2-3, is GAGVSQSPRYKVAKRGQDVALRCDPISGHVSLFWYQQALGQGPEFLTYFQNEAQLDKSGLPSDRFFAERPEGSVSTLKIQRTQQEDSAVYLCASSDDLVRADTQYFGPGTRLTVL.

In its sample, this clonotype was seen many times. The V call is TRBV7-2, the J call TRBJ1-1, with TRBD1 as a possible D gene (6 bases). CDR3 length: 15 residues. Germline CDR1 reads SGHTA; CDR2 reads FQGNSA. Trimming shortened V by 5 bases and J by 0 bases, and 13 bases separated the two germline ends. CDR3 nucleotides: TGTGCCAGCAGCCTCTCTACAGGGTTGAACACTGAAGCTTTCTTT. It encodes CASSLSTGLNTEAFF. Supplemented by reference TRBV7-2 and TRBJ1-1, the full variable domain reads GAGVSQSPSNKVTEKGKDVELRCDPISGHTALYWYRQSLGQGLEFLIYFQGNSAPDKSGLPSDRFSAERTGGSVSTLTIQRTQQEDSAVYLCASSLSTGLNTEAFFGQGTRLTVV.

This clonotype was detected ten times or more. V usage is TRBV25-1 and J usage is TRBJ2-1; TRBD2 matches 14 bases. The J segment lost 0 bases and the V segment lost 4 bases, leaving 14 bases of the junction unmatched. Germline CDR1 is MGHDK and CDR2 is SYGVNS. This CDR3 spans 21 amino acids. The CDR3 is CASSVRPSGLAGDNSYNEQFF. The CDR3 coding sequence is TGTGCCAGCAGTGTCCGTCCTTCGGGACTAGCGGGGGACAACTCCTACAATGAGCAGTTCTTC.

The sample holds many counts of this clonotype. V is TRBV4-3 and J is TRBJ1-6, with no clear D. Germline loops: CDR1 LGHNA, CDR2 YSLEER. Trimming cost V 0 bases and J 14 bases, with 11 bases left between them. The CDR3 totals 13 residues. The CDR3 nucleotides are TGCGCCAGCAGCCAAGAAAGAAGGTCCTCCCTCCACTTT. As protein: CASSQERRSSLHF.